This TCR beta chain was found in a study of tumor-infiltrating lymphocytes in oesophageal squamous cell carcinoma. Each CDR3 protein gets one entry after TCRdb re-called the PCR reads with MiXCR. The sample lists approximately 9,800 distinct CDR3 sequences, under 70% seen once, with about a quarter in the top ten. The CDR3 totals 14 residues. The germline CDR1 and CDR2 sequences are MNHEY and SVGEGT. V dropped 5 bases and J dropped 11 bases, with 22 bases sitting between them. The source material was esophageal tumor tissue. This chain uses TRBV6-2 or TRBV6-3 with TRBJ2-7; D could derive from TRBD1 or TRBD2 (5 bases each). The clonotype originates from a female donor with esophageal squamous cell carcinoma. The CDR3 DNA follows: TGTGCCAGCAGTGAACTACTAGATTGGGGGTTGAAGTACTTC. Its translation is CASSELLDWGLKYF.